Following are 25 T cell receptor beta chains from one sample sequenced in a study of early T cells in non-severe SARS-CoV-2 infection. Each CDR3 protein gets one entry after TCRdb re-called the 5' RACE reads with MiXCR. The sample shows over 85,000 distinct CDR3 sequences, roughly 15% of them seen only once. Sequencing was carried out using whole blood. These receptors originate from an adult who was a healthcare worker with PCR-confirmed SARS-CoV-2 infection or an uninfected control (not recorded which).

This chain links TRBV12-3 or TRBV12-4 with TRBJ1-1, with D tentatively TRBD1 (5 bases). Trimming cost V 5 bases and J 4 bases, with 11 bases left between them. The CDR3 is 13 amino acids. CDR3 residues: CASSRDGATEAFF. The CDR3 coding sequence is TGTGCCAGCAGTCGGGACGGTGCCACTGAAGCTTTCTTT.

The chain links TRBV20-1 to TRBJ2-3, with D unclear. Germline V gene lookup returns CDR1 DFQATT and CDR2 SNEGSKA (reference sequence). Trimming removed 0 bases from V and 5 bases from J, with 12 bases in between. CDR3 length: 14 amino acids. CDR3 nucleotides: TGCAGTGCTAGAGATGGGGATTTAAAAGATACGCAGTATTTT. Encoded protein: CSARDGDLKDTQYF.

This clonotype was picked up a small number of times. The chain links TRBV6-5 to TRBJ2-1; D remains unclear. This CDR3 is built from 14 residues. V shed 2 bases and J shed 5 bases, with 10 bases lying between them. Per germline, CDR1 MNHEY and CDR2 SVGAGI. CDR3 region: CASSYRATHNEQFF. CDR3 coding DNA: TGTGCCAGCAGTTACCGGGCCACTCACAATGAGCAGTTCTTC.

The V gene is TRBV7-2, the J gene TRBJ2-1; 9 nucleotides match TRBD2. Germline CDR1 reads SGHTA; CDR2 reads FQGNSA. The CDR3 runs to 16 residues. The J segment lost 0 bases and the V segment lost 7 bases, leaving 7 bases of the junction unmatched. CDR3 loop: CASTPSGASSYNEQFF. As DNA, the CDR3 is TGTGCCAGCACCCCTAGCGGGGCGAGCTCCTACAATGAGCAGTTCTTC.

This sequence joins TRBV10-3 and TRBJ2-2; TRBD2 matches at 15 bases. V trimming: 6 bases; J trimming: 2 bases; junction bases outside the gene matches: 10. Germline values: CDR1 ENHRY, CDR2 SYGVKD. The CDR3 is 19 residues long. CDR3 bases: TGTGCCATCAGGGCCCGACCGGGACTAGCGGGGGGAAACACCGGGGAGCTGTTTTTT. Protein sequence: CAIRARPGLAGGNTGELFF.

This clonotype occurred a few times. This chain links TRBV7-2 with TRBJ2-5; D gene uncertain. Trimming removed 5 bases from V and 3 bases from J, with 7 bases in between. This CDR3 comprises 12 residues. Per the germline V gene, CDR1 is SGHTA and CDR2 is FQGNSA. CDR3: CASSVSKETQYF. The CDR3 bases are TGTGCCAGCAGCGTCTCGAAAGAGACCCAGTACTTC.

The chain recombines TRBV9 with TRBJ2-2, with unresolved D. The length of the CDR3 is 16 residues. V lost 4 bases and J 3 bases, leaving 16 bases between the germline ends. Germline V gene sequence: CDR1 SGDLS, CDR2 YYNGEE. The CDR3 loop reads CASSLGRFPDTGELFF. CDR3 bases: TGTGCCAGCAGCCTAGGACGCTTCCCGGACACCGGGGAGCTGTTTTTT. The variable domain in full, with the rest retrieved from reference TRBV9 and TRBJ2-2, is DSGVTQTPKHLITATGQRVTLRCSPRSGDLSVYWYQQSLDQGLQFLIQYYNGEERAKGNILERFSAQQFPDLHSELNLSSLELGDSALYFCASSLGRFPDTGELFFGEGSRLTVL.

The table lists this clonotype with a count of one. This sequence joins TRBV6-2 or TRBV6-3 and TRBJ1-1; D gene ambiguous. This CDR3 spans 14 amino acids. The germline V gene encodes CDR1 MNHEY and CDR2 SVGEGT. Trimming took 5 bases from V and 5 from J, leaving 15 bases between them. The CDR3 DNA reads as TGTGCCAGCAGTCCGAAGACCCTCAGGACTGAAGCTTTCTTT. This translates into CASSPKTLRTEAFF.

The V gene is TRBV3-1, the J gene TRBJ2-5, with TRBD2 identical over 7 bases. Germline lookup yields CDR1 LGHDT and CDR2 YNNKEL (reference sequence). V gave up 0 bases and J gave up 5 bases; unmatched junction bases: 15. The length of the CDR3 is 18 residues. As DNA, the CDR3 is TGTGCCAGCAGCCAAGATCTCTCTCCCGGGAGGAGTGGCGAGACCCAGTACTTC. Protein product: CASSQDLSPGRSGETQYF.

The rearrangement joins TRBV7-8 to TRBJ2-1, with TRBD2 identical over 11 bases. Germline V gene sequence: CDR1 SGHVS, CDR2 FQNEAQ. The ends lost 4 bases at V and 4 bases at J; junction bases unmatched: 3. CDR3 length: 15 amino acids. CDR3 sequence (DNA): TGTGCCAGCAGCTCCGGGACTAGCGGATACAATGAGCAGTTCTTC. Amino acids: CASSSGTSGYNEQFF.

The sample holds a few counts of this clonotype. The V gene is TRBV7-9, the J gene TRBJ2-7; possible D gene TRBD1, 6 bases. The CDR3 length is 15 residues. The V end lost 3 bases, the J end lost 1 base, and 13 bases lay between the germline ends. The V gene's germline CDR1 is SEHNR and CDR2 FQNEAQ (reference sequence). The CDR3 nucleotides read TGTGCCAGCAGCTTTTACGGACAGAGGTCCTACGAGCAGTACTTC. Protein product: CASSFYGQRSYEQYF.

The genes are TRBV6-2 or TRBV6-3 and TRBJ2-5; 16 bases align to TRBD2. The ends lost 8 bases at V and 4 bases at J; junction bases unmatched: 4. The CDR3 is made up of 15 amino acids. Germline lookup yields CDR1 MNHEY and CDR2 SVGEGT. The CDR3 sequence: CASQGLAGGRETQYF. CDR3 coding DNA: TGTGCCAGCCAGGGACTAGCGGGAGGGCGAGAGACCCAGTACTTC.

This clonotype was detected only a few times. CDR3 sequence: CASRRQLLNSPLHF. The CDR3 coding sequence is TGTGCCAGCAGACGACAGCTGCTAAATTCACCCCTCCACTTT. The J gene is TRBJ1-6, the V gene TRBV13, with D possibly matching TRBD1 (5 bases). Trimming shortened V by 6 bases and J by 7 bases, and 13 bases separated the two germline ends. The CDR3 runs to 14 residues. The germline V gene encodes CDR1 PRHDT and CDR2 FYEKMQ (reference sequence).

V and J are TRBV7-9 and TRBJ1-1; tentative D call: TRBD1 (5 bases). This CDR3 is built from 11 residues. Germline loops: CDR1 SEHNR, CDR2 FQNEAQ (reference sequence). Trimming took 10 bases from V and 8 from J, leaving 14 bases between them. This CDR3 reads CATYEGIEAFF. The CDR3 DNA follows: TGTGCCACCTACGAGGGGATCGAAGCTTTCTTT.

Ten or more counts support this clonotype. V and J are TRBV7-9 and TRBJ1-1; no reliable D call. The CDR3 is 12 residues long. With 1 base removed from V and 11 bases from J, the gap between germline ends came to 11 bases. Germline-derived CDR1 and CDR2 are SEHNR and FQNEAQ (reference sequence). Written as DNA, the CDR3 is TGTGCCAGCAGCTTAGGTAAAGCGCCGGCTTTCTTT. Amino acids: CASSLGKAPAFF. Using reference TRBV7-9 and TRBJ1-1 for the parts outside the CDR3, the full variable domain is DTGVSQNPRHKITKRGQNVTFRCDPISEHNRLYWYRQTLGQGPEFLTYFQNEAQLEKSRLLSDRFSAERPKGSFSTLEIQRTEQGDSAMYLCASSLGKAPAFFGQGTRLTVV.

The chain joins TRBV7-9 to TRBJ2-7; a weak D match, TRBD1 (6 bases). Germline values: CDR1 SEHNR, CDR2 FQNEAQ (reference sequence). This CDR3 has 15 residues. Between the trimmed V and J ends, which lost 0 bases and 4 bases, there was a span of 13 bases. The CDR3 region has the DNA TGTGCCAGCAGCTTAGCCGGGACAAGGGATTACGAGCAGTACTTC. Amino acids: CASSLAGTRDYEQYF.

The chain recombines TRBV7-9 with TRBJ2-6; 8 bases fit TRBD1. The V gene's germline CDR1 is SEHNR and CDR2 FQNEAQ (reference sequence). This CDR3 spans 17 amino acids. Unmatched junction bases numbered 8, after V lost 5 bases and J lost 2 bases. The CDR3 bases are TGTGCCAGCAGCCCAGGACAGGGAGATCCTGGGGCCAACGTCCTGACTTTC. It codes for CASSPGQGDPGANVLTF.

The V call is TRBV12-3 or TRBV12-4, the J call TRBJ2-1, with 12 bases matching TRBD1. This CDR3 has 18 residues. The V segment lost 3 bases and the J segment 2 bases; nucleotides outside the gene matches: 8. The DNA of the CDR3 is TGTGCCAGCAGTTTCCCAGGGACAGGGGGCGGCCCCTACAATGAGCAGTTCTTC. Its protein product is CASSFPGTGGGPYNEQFF.

There are a few counts of this clonotype. J is TRBJ1-1 and V is TRBV20-1, with D possibly being TRBD1 (5 bases). From germline, CDR1 is DFQATT and CDR2 SNEGSKA (reference sequence). The CDR3 has 13 residues. Trimming took 3 bases from V and 0 from J, leaving 8 bases between them. The CDR3 DNA is TGCAGTGCTAGGGACAACTTGAACACTGAAGCTTTCTTT. Translation gives CSARDNLNTEAFF.

This chain uses TRBV12-5 with TRBJ2-7, with TRBD1 matching over 7 bases. The CDR3 consists of 12 residues. Per germline, CDR1 LGHNT and CDR2 FRNRAP. Unmatched junction bases numbered 3, after V lost 7 bases and J lost 3 bases. In nucleotides, the CDR3 is TGTGCTAGTGCCCGGGACAGCTACGAGCAGTACTTC. Amino acids: CASARDSYEQYF.

The chain recombines TRBV28 with TRBJ1-3; D is undetermined. Trimming left V 3 bases short and J 1 base short, with 4 bases between. This CDR3 contains 13 residues. Germline lookup yields CDR1 MDHEN and CDR2 SYDVKM. CDR3 amino acids: CASSFRSGNTIYF. Here the CDR3 DNA reads TGTGCCAGCAGTTTTAGGTCTGGAAACACCATATATTTT.

The chain is built from TRBV29-1 and TRBJ1-1; no reliable D call. Germline values: CDR1 SQVTM, CDR2 ANQGSEA. This CDR3 has 12 residues. Trimming shortened V by 8 bases and J by 3 bases, and 13 bases separated the two germline ends. CDR3 in amino acids: CSSRTTDTEAFF. For the CDR3, the DNA is TGCAGCTCCAGGACGACTGACACTGAAGCTTTCTTT.

The chain links TRBV3-1 to TRBJ2-1, with TRBD2 identical over 9 bases. Germline-derived CDR1 and CDR2 are LGHDT and YNNKEL (reference sequence). V shed 4 bases and J 5 bases; nucleotides not matched to a gene: 9. This CDR3 comprises 16 residues. The CDR3 protein is CASSLPSSGGHNEQFF. Written as DNA, the CDR3 is TGTGCCAGCAGCCTCCCGAGTAGCGGGGGCCACAATGAGCAGTTCTTC.

This clonotype appeared many times. This rearrangement joins TRBV5-4 to TRBJ1-2; a possible D gene is TRBD1 (6 bases). Germline V gene lookup returns CDR1 SGHNT and CDR2 YYREEE (reference sequence). The CDR3 runs to 14 residues. Deletions cut 0 bases from V and 6 bases from J, with 12 bases between. The chain's CDR3 is CASSLGAGVNGYTF. The CDR3 DNA sequence: TGTGCCAGCAGCTTGGGTGCAGGGGTGAATGGCTACACCTTC.

This clonotype appeared many times. This chain connects TRBV11-2 to TRBJ2-3, with TRBD1 matching 7 bases. CDR1 and CDR2 from the germline V gene are SGHAT and FQNNGV. V dropped 5 bases and J dropped 5; count of bases not matched to a gene: 7. This CDR3 region has 14 residues. CDR3: CASSPGRGRDTQYF. The CDR3 DNA reads TGTGCCAGCAGCCCCGGTAGGGGGCGAGATACGCAGTATTTT.